This T cell receptor beta chain appears in the sequencing data of a study of OX40 agonist ivuxolimab in advanced cancers. The CDR3 spans 14 residues. Germline values: CDR1 SGHTA, CDR2 FQGTGA. Trimming removed 4 bases from V and 4 bases from J, with 13 bases in between. TCRdb keeps only in-frame clones here, not all; method: immunoSEQ multiplex PCR. The table lists approximately 70,000 clones, roughly nine tenths of them singletons. This specimen was CD4+ or CD8+ T cells sorted from blood, taken in a trial of the OX40 agonist ivuxolimab. The receptor comes from an adult with an advanced solid tumor such as melanoma, head and neck, liver or kidney cancer. The rearrangement links TRBV7-3 to TRBJ2-5; D remains ambiguous. The CDR3, as DNA: TGTGCCAGCAGCTCCCCATTCGTGACAGAGACCCAGTACTTC. Translated, it gives CASSSPFVTETQYF.